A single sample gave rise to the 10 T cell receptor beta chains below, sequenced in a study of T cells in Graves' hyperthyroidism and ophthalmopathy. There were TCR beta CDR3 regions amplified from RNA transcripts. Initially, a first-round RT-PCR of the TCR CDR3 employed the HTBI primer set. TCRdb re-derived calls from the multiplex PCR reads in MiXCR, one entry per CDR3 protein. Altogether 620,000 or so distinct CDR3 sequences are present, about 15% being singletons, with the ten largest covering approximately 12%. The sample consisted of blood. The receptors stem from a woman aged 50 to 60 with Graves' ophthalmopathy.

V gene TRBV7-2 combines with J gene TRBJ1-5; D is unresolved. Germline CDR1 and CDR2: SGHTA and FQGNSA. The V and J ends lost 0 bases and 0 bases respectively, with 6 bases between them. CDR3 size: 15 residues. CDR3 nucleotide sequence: TGTGCCAGCAGCTTAGCCAGTTATAGCAATCAGCCCCAGCATTTT. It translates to CASSLASYSNQPQHF.

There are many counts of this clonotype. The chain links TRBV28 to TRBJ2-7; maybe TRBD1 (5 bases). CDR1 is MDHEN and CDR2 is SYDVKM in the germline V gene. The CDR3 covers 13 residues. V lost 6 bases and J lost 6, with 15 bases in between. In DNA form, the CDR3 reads TGTGCCAGCAGACCCGGGCAGGGCGGCGAGCAGTACTTC. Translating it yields CASRPGQGGEQYF.

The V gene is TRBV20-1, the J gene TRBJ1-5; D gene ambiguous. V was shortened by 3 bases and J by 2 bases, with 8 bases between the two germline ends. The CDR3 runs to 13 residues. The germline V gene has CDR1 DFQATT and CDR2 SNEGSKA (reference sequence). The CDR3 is CSASHGRNQPQHF. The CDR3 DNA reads TGCAGTGCTAGTCACGGCCGCAATCAGCCCCAGCATTTT.

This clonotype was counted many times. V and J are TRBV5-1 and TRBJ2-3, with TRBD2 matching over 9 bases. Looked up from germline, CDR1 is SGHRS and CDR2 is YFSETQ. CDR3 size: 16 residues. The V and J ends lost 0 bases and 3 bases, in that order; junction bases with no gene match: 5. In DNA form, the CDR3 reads TGCGCCAGCAGCTTGGCCGGTCTAGCGGGAACAGATACGCAGTATTTT. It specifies CASSLAGLAGTDTQYF.

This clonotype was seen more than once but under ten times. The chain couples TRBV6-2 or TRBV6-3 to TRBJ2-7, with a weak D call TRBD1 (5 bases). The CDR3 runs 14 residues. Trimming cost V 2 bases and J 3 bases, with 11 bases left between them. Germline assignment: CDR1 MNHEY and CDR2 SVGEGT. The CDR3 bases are TGTGCCAGCAGTTACGGGGCCCAGGGCTACGAGCAGTACTTC. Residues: CASSYGAQGYEQYF.

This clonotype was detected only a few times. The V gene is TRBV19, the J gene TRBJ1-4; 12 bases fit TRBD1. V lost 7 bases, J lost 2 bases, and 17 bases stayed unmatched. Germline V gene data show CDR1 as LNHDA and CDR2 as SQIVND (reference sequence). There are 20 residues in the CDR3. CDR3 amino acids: CASTPGPGQGASGTNEKLFF. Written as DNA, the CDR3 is TGTGCCAGTACCCCAGGTCCGGGACAGGGGGCTAGCGGCACTAATGAAAAACTGTTTTTT.

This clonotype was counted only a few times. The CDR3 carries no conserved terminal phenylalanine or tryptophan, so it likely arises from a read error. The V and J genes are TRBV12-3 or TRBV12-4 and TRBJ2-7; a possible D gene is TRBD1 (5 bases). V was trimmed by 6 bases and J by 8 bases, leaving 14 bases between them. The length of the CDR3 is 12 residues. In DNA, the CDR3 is TGTGCCAGCAGCTGGACAAGCAATCAGCAGTACCTC. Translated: CASSWTSNQQYL.

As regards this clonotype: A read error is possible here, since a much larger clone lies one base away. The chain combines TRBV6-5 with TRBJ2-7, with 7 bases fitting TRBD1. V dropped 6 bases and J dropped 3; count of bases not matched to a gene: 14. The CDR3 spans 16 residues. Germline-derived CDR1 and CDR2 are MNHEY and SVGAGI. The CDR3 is CASSLATGRGFYEQYF. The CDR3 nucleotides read TGTGCCAGCAGCTTAGCGACCGGCAGGGGGTTCTACGAGCAGTACTTC.

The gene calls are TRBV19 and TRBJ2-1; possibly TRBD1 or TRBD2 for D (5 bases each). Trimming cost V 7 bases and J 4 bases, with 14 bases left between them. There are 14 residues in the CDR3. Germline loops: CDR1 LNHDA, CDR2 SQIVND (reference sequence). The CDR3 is CASNLREGYNEQFF. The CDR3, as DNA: TGTGCCAGTAATTTGAGAGAGGGGTACAATGAGCAGTTCTTC.

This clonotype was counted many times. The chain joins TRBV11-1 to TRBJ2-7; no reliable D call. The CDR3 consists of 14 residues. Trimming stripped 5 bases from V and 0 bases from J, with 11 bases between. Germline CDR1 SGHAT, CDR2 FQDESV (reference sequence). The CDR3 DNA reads TGTGCCAGCAGCAAACAGACGGCCTCCTACGAGCAGTACTTC. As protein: CASSKQTASYEQYF.